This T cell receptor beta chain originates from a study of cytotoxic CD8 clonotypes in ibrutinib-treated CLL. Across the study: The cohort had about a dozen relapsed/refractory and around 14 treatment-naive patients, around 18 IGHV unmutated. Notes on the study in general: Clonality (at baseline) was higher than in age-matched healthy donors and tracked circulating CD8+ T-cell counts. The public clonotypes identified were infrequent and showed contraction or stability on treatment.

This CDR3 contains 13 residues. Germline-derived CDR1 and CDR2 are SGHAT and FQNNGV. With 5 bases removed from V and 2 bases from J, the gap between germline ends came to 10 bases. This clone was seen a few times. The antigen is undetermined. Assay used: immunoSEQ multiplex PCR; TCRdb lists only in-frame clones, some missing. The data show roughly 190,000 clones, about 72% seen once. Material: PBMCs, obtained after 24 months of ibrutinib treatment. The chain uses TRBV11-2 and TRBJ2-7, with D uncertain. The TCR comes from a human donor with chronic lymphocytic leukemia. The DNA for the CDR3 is TGTGCCAGCAGCAACCCCACCGCCTACGAGCAGTACTTC. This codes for CASSNPTAYEQYF. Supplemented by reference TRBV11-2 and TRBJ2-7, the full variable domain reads EAGVAQSPRYKIIEKRQSVAFWCNPISGHATLYWYQQILGQGPKLLIQFQNNGVVDDSQLPKDRFSAERLKGVDSTLKIQPAKLEDSAVYLCASSNPTAYEQYFGPGTRLTVT.